The 20 T cell receptor beta chains listed next were all sequenced from one sample in a study of blood T cell repertoires in COVID-19. Generated by immunoSEQ multiplex PCR, the TCRdb table keeps only in-frame clones and is missing some. The repertoire holds roughly 100,000 clones, about 91% seen once, with more than 1.5% in the top ten. Sequencing used peripheral blood. Receptors were obtained from a human donor with active COVID-19. The donor label of this sample is uncertain.

This clone has only one observation. The V gene is TRBV2, the J gene TRBJ2-1; D call uncertain. V gave up 7 bases and J gave up 1 base, with 11 bases separating them. There are 14 residues in the CDR3. CDR1 is SNHLY, CDR2 FYNNEI, per germline. In nucleotides, the CDR3 is TGTGCCAGCATTCTAGAGCAGTCCTACAATGAGCAGTTCTTC. This gives the protein CASILEQSYNEQFF. Together with reference TRBV2 and TRBJ2-1, the CDR3 gives the full variable domain: EPEVTQTPSHQVTQMGQEVILRCVPISNHLYFYWYRQILGQKVEFLVSFYNNEISEKSEIFDDQFSVERPDGSNFTLKIRSTKLEDSAMYFCASILEQSYNEQFFGPGTRLTVL.

J is TRBJ1-1 and V is TRBV10-3; 8 nucleotides match TRBD1. The trim removed 7 bases at V and 1 base at J, leaving 2 bases unmatched. Germline-derived CDR1 and CDR2 are ENHRY and SYGVKD. There are 13 residues in the CDR3. The CDR3 DNA reads as TGTGCCATCAACGGACAGGGGAACACTGAAGCTTTCTTT. Protein product: CAINGQGNTEAFF.

The V and J genes are TRBV7-9 and TRBJ1-2, with 8 positions matching TRBD1. The germline V gene has CDR1 SEHNR and CDR2 FQNEAQ (reference sequence). Trimming removed 2 bases from V and 8 bases from J; junction bases left unmatched: 7. This CDR3 is built from 14 residues. The CDR3 is CASSLSDRGRGYTF. The CDR3 nucleotides are TGTGCCAGCAGCTTAAGTGACAGGGGTCGAGGCTACACCTTC.

The count of this clone is one. The chain links TRBV4-2 to TRBJ2-1; D may be TRBD2 (6 bases). Trimming stripped 0 bases from V and 3 bases from J, with 18 bases between. Germline assignment: CDR1 LGHNA and CDR2 YNFKEQ. The CDR3 consists of 18 residues. Here the CDR3 reads CASSQDRVVRDHYNEQFF. CDR3 nucleotides: TGTGCCAGCAGCCAAGATCGCGTGGTGCGGGACCACTACAATGAGCAGTTCTTC.

The J gene is TRBJ2-7, the V gene TRBV10-2; possibly TRBD1 for D (6 bases). Germline V gene data show CDR1 as WSHSY and CDR2 as SAAADI. Between the trimmed V and J ends, which lost 10 bases and 5 bases, there was a span of 21 bases. The CDR3 length is 14 residues. The DNA of the CDR3 is TGCGCCACCACACTGACGGGACATTCTCACGAGCAGTACTTC. Translated, it gives CATTLTGHSHEQYF.

V and J are TRBV5-1 and TRBJ1-1; 7 positions match TRBD1. This CDR3 region has 16 residues. The ends lost 3 bases at V and 3 bases at J; junction bases unmatched: 11. Germline V CDR1 and CDR2: SGHRS, YFSETQ. The CDR3 region is CASSSTGEKLDTEAFF. In nucleotides, the CDR3 is TGCGCCAGCAGCTCAACAGGGGAAAAGCTAGACACTGAAGCTTTCTTT.

The genes are TRBV9 and TRBJ2-1; TRBD2 aligns across 9 bases. CDR3 length: 17 amino acids. CDR1 and CDR2 from the germline V gene are SGDLS and YYNGEE. After removal of 4 bases from V and 6 bases from J, the junction contained 14 bases not matched to a gene. Here the CDR3 reads CASSIFPGGGAFNEQFF. In DNA form, the CDR3 reads TGTGCCAGCAGCATCTTCCCAGGCGGGGGGGCCTTCAATGAGCAGTTCTTC. Full variable domain (outside the CDR3, taken from reference TRBV9 and TRBJ2-1): DSGVTQTPKHLITATGQRVTLRCSPRSGDLSVYWYQQSLDQGLQFLIQYYNGEERAKGNILERFSAQQFPDLHSELNLSSLELGDSALYFCASSIFPGGGAFNEQFFGPGTRLTVL.

V is TRBV6-5 and J is TRBJ2-7, with D perhaps TRBD2 (5 bases). The CDR3 spans 15 residues. Germline-derived CDR1 and CDR2 are MNHEY and SVGAGI. Trimming took 2 bases from V and 4 from J, leaving 15 bases between them. The CDR3 sequence is CASSYHTIRGYEQYF. The CDR3 DNA sequence: TGTGCCAGCAGTTACCATACCATTCGGGGATACGAGCAGTACTTC.

The sample holds many counts of this clone. The chain is built from TRBV19 and TRBJ2-7, with 9 bases lining up with TRBD2. Trimming cost V 4 bases and J 2 bases; bases outside gene matches: 3. This CDR3 has 14 residues. Germline CDR1 and CDR2: LNHDA and SQIVND (reference sequence). CDR3 sequence reads: CASSTRLAAYEQYF. The CDR3 DNA sequence: TGTGCCAGTAGTACGAGACTAGCGGCCTACGAGCAGTACTTC.

The chain couples TRBV5-1 to TRBJ2-1, with TRBD1 identical over 7 bases. V dropped 1 base and J dropped 3; count of bases not matched to a gene: 13. The CDR3 covers 18 residues. Germline V gives CDR1 SGHRS, CDR2 YFSETQ. CDR3 in amino acids: CASSLFESGTAFYNEQFF. The CDR3 DNA is TGCGCCAGCAGCTTGTTCGAATCCGGGACAGCCTTCTACAATGAGCAGTTCTTC.

This chain uses TRBV7-2 with TRBJ1-2; no definite D call. With 0 bases removed from V and 14 bases from J, the gap between germline ends came to 13 bases. This CDR3 is built from 12 residues. Germline assignment: CDR1 SGHTA and CDR2 FQGNSA. The CDR3 protein is CASSLAQRAGTF. DNA for the CDR3: TGTGCCAGCAGCTTAGCGCAAAGGGCGGGTACCTTC. Filled out from reference TRBV7-2 and TRBJ1-2, the complete variable domain reads GAGVSQSPSNKVTEKGKDVELRCDPISGHTALYWYRQSLGQGLEFLIYFQGNSAPDKSGLPSDRFSAERTGGSVSTLTIQRTQQEDSAVYLCASSLAQRAGTFGSGTRLTVV.

In this sample, this clone turned up once. The chain links TRBV4-3 to TRBJ2-3; no reliable D call. The CDR3 loop spans 16 amino acids. Germline CDR1 LGHNA, CDR2 YSLEER. V was pared by 0 bases and J by 3 bases, with 13 bases between. The CDR3 bases are TGCGCCAGCAGCCAAGATGGAGCCGGTAGTACAGATACGCAGTATTTT. It codes for CASSQDGAGSTDTQYF.

The rearrangement links TRBV3-1 (or the pseudogene TRBV3-2) to TRBJ2-7; 7 bases fit TRBD2. The CDR3 runs 15 residues. V shed 5 bases and J 2 bases; nucleotides not matched to a gene: 9. Looked up from germline, CDR1 is LGHDT and CDR2 is YNNKEL (reference sequence). The CDR3 DNA reads TGTGCCAGCAGCTCCCAACTAGCGCCAACCTACGAGCAGTACTTC. Protein: CASSSQLAPTYEQYF.

V and J are TRBV19 and TRBJ1-6, with 9 positions matching TRBD1. Looked up from germline, CDR1 is LNHDA and CDR2 is SQIVND (reference sequence). J was trimmed by 10 bases and V by 6 bases; bases with no gene match: 4. The CDR3 covers 13 residues. The DNA of the CDR3 is TGTGCCAGTAGCGAGACAGGGGGATCACCCCTCCACTTT. It codes for CASSETGGSPLHF.

The chain links TRBV19 to TRBJ1-1, with a tentative D call TRBD1 (6 bases). With 7 bases removed from V and 6 bases from J, the gap between germline ends came to 27 bases. Germline V gives CDR1 LNHDA, CDR2 SQIVND (reference sequence). The CDR3 extends over 17 amino acids. The CDR3 DNA reads as TGTGCCAGTATTGGGCGGCTAGAGGCAGGGGTATCGGCTGAAGCTTTCTTT. Protein sequence: CASIGRLEAGVSAEAFF. The full variable domain, in which reference TRBV19 and TRBJ1-1 provide the parts outside the CDR3, is DGGITQSPKYLFRKEGQNVTLSCEQNLNHDAMYWYRQDPGQGLRLIYYSQIVNDFQKGDIAEGYSVSREKKESFPLTVTSAQKNPTAFYLCASIGRLEAGVSAEAFFGQGTRLTVV.

This clone came up once. The V gene is TRBV23-1, the J gene TRBJ1-5; the match to TRBD1 covers 7 bases. TRBV23-1 is designated an ORF whose function remains uncertain. With 8 bases clipped from V and 0 bases from J, the junction kept 7 bases outside the gene matches. CDR3 size: 15 residues. The CDR3 sequence is CASYPRGVSNQPQHF. CDR3 coding DNA: TGCGCCAGCTACCCCAGGGGGGTTAGCAATCAGCCCCAGCATTTT.

The chain uses TRBV4-2 and TRBJ2-1; D uncertain. The V end lost 8 bases, the J end lost 9 bases, and 11 bases lay between the germline ends. Germline-derived CDR1 and CDR2 are LGHNA and YNFKEQ. There are 11 residues in the CDR3. This chain's CDR3 is CASGIFGEQFF. The CDR3 coding sequence is TGTGCCAGCGGCATCTTTGGTGAGCAGTTCTTC.

This clone was counted a single time. V and J are TRBV12-5 and TRBJ1-3; D call uncertain. The germline gives CDR1 LGHNT, CDR2 FRNRAP. V gave up 4 bases and J gave up 0 bases, with 10 bases separating them. CDR3 length equals 15 residues. CDR3: CASGWYDFSGNTIYF. The CDR3 bases are TGTGCTAGTGGTTGGTACGACTTCTCTGGAAACACCATATATTTT.

This clone was counted once. This chain connects TRBV7-2 to TRBJ2-7, with D possibly matching TRBD2 (7 bases). Germline assignment: CDR1 SGHTA and CDR2 FQGNSA. The V gene lost 5 bases and the J gene lost 0 bases, with 17 bases spanning the gap. This CDR3 contains 16 residues. CDR3 residues: CASSLGSGEGSYEQYF. CDR3 nucleotide sequence: TGTGCCAGCAGCCTAGGGTCAGGGGAGGGCTCCTACGAGCAGTACTTC.

This chain connects TRBV20-1 to TRBJ2-3; 9 bases agree with TRBD1. V was pared by 3 bases and J by 2 bases, with 9 bases of the junction left unmatched. CDR3 length: 16 residues. CDR1 is DFQATT, CDR2 SNEGSKA, per germline (reference sequence). DNA for the CDR3: TGCAGTGCTAGTGGGGCAGGGACAGGGCTCACAGATACGCAGTATTTT. Amino acid sequence: CSASGAGTGLTDTQYF.